This entry lists 31 T cell receptor beta chains sequenced from one sample in a study of shared T cell receptors in the human thymus. Only in-frame clones appear in the TCRdb table, and some are missing; sequencing was by immunoSEQ multiplex PCR. The data contain about 610,000 clones, over 75% of them singletons. These records were also assigned to another study, of human thymus T cells.

Source material: thymocytes. The receptor source for this set is a boy younger than two with a congenital heart defect.

This chain connects TRBV6-6 to TRBJ1-4, with 7 bases identical to TRBD1. CDR3 length: 15 residues. Per the germline V gene, CDR1 is MNHNY and CDR2 is SVGAGI (reference sequence). V lost 1 base to trimming and J lost 15 bases; unmatched junction nucleotides: 14. This CDR3 is CASSYFTGTAVRVFF. As DNA, the CDR3 is TGTGCCAGCAGTTACTTTACCGGGACAGCCGTTAGGGTGTTTTTT.

This clone was seen more than once but under ten times. The rearrangement uses TRBV6-5 and TRBJ1-2; the match to TRBD1 covers 10 bases. This CDR3 comprises 15 residues. J was trimmed by 1 base and V by 5 bases; bases with no gene match: 4. CDR1 is MNHEY, CDR2 SVGAGI, per germline. Written as DNA, the CDR3 is TGTGCCAGCAGTCCCCGGGACAGGGGTAACTATGGCTACACCTTC. This translates into CASSPRDRGNYGYTF.

J is TRBJ2-5 and V is TRBV10-1, with a possible D match to TRBD1 (6 bases). From germline, CDR1 is WNHNN and CDR2 SYGVQD (reference sequence). This CDR3 contains 13 residues. Trimming shortened V by 8 bases and J by 5 bases, and 15 bases separated the two germline ends. The CDR3 DNA follows: TGCGCCAGCGGTAGTGGGGGCTTCGAGACCCAGTACTTC. Translated, it gives CASGSGGFETQYF.

The chain carries TRBV9 and TRBJ2-7, with 8 bases lining up with TRBD2. The CDR3 is made up of 15 amino acids. CDR1 SGDLS and CDR2 YYNGEE come from the germline V gene. V dropped 0 bases and J dropped 6; count of bases not matched to a gene: 8. This CDR3 is CASSVGTGGSREQYF. The CDR3 DNA reads as TGTGCCAGCAGCGTAGGAACGGGAGGGTCCCGCGAGCAGTACTTC.

The chain recombines TRBV5-1 with TRBJ2-5; 9 positions agree with TRBD1. Losses at the gene ends were 3 bases for V and 5 bases for J; bases not matched to a gene: 11. The CDR3 extends over 16 amino acids. Per the germline V gene, CDR1 is SGHRS and CDR2 is YFSETQ. This chain's CDR3 is CASSSPRQGGRETQYF. DNA of the CDR3: TGCGCCAGCAGCTCGCCCAGACAGGGGGGTAGGGAGACCCAGTACTTC. The full variable domain, in which reference TRBV5-1 and TRBJ2-5 provide the parts outside the CDR3, is KAGVTQTPRYLIKTRGQQVTLSCSPISGHRSVSWYQQTPGQGLQFLFEYFSETQRNKGNFPGRFSGRQFSNSRSEMNVSTLELGDSALYLCASSSPRQGGRETQYFGPGTRLLVL.

The chain recombines TRBV5-4 with TRBJ2-7; 10 bases are shared with TRBD2. CDR3 length equals 16 residues. J was trimmed by 1 base and V by 0 bases; bases with no gene match: 4. CDR1 is SGHNT and CDR2 is YYREEE in the germline V gene (reference sequence). The CDR3 loop is CASSLEPAGGSYEQYF. The CDR3 DNA follows: TGTGCCAGCAGCTTGGAACCAGCGGGAGGGTCCTACGAGCAGTACTTC.

This clone showed up just a few times. The chain employs TRBV18 and TRBJ1-4; D gene uncertain. The CDR3 has 13 residues. Trimming pared 6 bases from V and 7 bases from J, leaving 12 bases between. Per germline, CDR1 KGHSH and CDR2 LQKENI. In DNA, the CDR3 is TGTGCCAGCTCGGGAGGCAGTGGTGAAAAACTGTTTTTT. As protein: CASSGGSGEKLFF.

This chain joins TRBV19 and TRBJ1-1, with 7 bases matching TRBD1. The CDR3 is 16 amino acids. Trimming at V came to 6 bases and at J to 0 bases, leaving 10 bases not matched to a gene. CDR1 and CDR2 from the germline V gene are LNHDA and SQIVND (reference sequence). In DNA, the CDR3 is TGTGCCAGTAGCCGCGGGACAGTTTACATGAACACTGAAGCTTTCTTT. Amino acid sequence: CASSRGTVYMNTEAFF.

The chain has TRBV25-1 and TRBJ2-6, with 8 bases aligning to TRBD1. Trimming cost V 5 bases and J 0 bases; bases outside gene matches: 9. The CDR3 runs 18 residues. Germline-derived CDR1 and CDR2 are MGHDK and SYGVNS. Here the CDR3 DNA reads TGTGCCAGCAGTACCCAGGGGGCTCCGATCTCTGGGGCCAACGTCCTGACTTTC. Translated: CASSTQGAPISGANVLTF.

The gene calls are TRBV19 and TRBJ1-1, with TRBD1 as a possible D gene (5 bases). The germline gives CDR1 LNHDA, CDR2 SQIVND (reference sequence). Trimming took off 5 bases at V and 4 bases at J, with 11 bases between the two ends. The CDR3 is 13 residues long. This chain's CDR3 is CASSSQQGTEAFF. CDR3 coding DNA: TGTGCCAGTAGTTCCCAGCAGGGCACTGAAGCTTTCTTT.

The chain employs TRBV27 and TRBJ2-5; D gene ambiguous. Germline assignment: CDR1 MNHEY and CDR2 SMNVEV (reference sequence). The CDR3 runs 13 residues. Trimming pared 1 base from V and 3 bases from J, leaving 6 bases between. The CDR3 DNA is TGTGCCAGCAGTTTATTCCCAGAAGAGACCCAGTACTTC. This codes for CASSLFPEETQYF.

This sequence joins TRBV14 and TRBJ2-7, with TRBD2 as a possible D gene (5 bases). V was clipped by 3 bases and J by 6 bases, with 18 bases between them. From germline, CDR1 is SGHDN and CDR2 FVKESK. There are 15 residues in the CDR3. The CDR3 reads CASSHLQWTPSEQYF. The CDR3 DNA reads TGTGCCAGCAGCCACTTACAGTGGACTCCGTCCGAGCAGTACTTC. The variable domain in full, completed from reference TRBV14 and TRBJ2-7, reads EAGVTQFPSHSVIEKGQTVTLRCDPISGHDNLYWYRRVMGKEIKFLLHFVKESKQDESGMPNNRFLAERTGGTYSTLKVQPAELEDSGVYFCASSHLQWTPSEQYFGPGTRLTVT.

This chain joins TRBV7-9 and TRBJ2-2; possibly TRBD2 for D (6 bases). V was pared by 5 bases and J by 2 bases, with 12 bases between. The germline V gene encodes CDR1 SEHNR and CDR2 FQNEAQ (reference sequence). The CDR3 covers 15 residues. The CDR3 DNA reads as TGTGCCAGCAGCGACGGGACTTATAACACCGGGGAGCTGTTTTTT. Protein sequence: CASSDGTYNTGELFF.

In DNA form, the CDR3 reads TGTGCCAGCAGTCGACTAGCGGGAGATGGAGATACGCAGTATTTT. Translating it yields CASSRLAGDGDTQYF. V usage is TRBV27 and J usage is TRBJ2-3; 12 bases are shared with TRBD2. The CDR3 extends over 15 amino acids. From germline, CDR1 is MNHEY and CDR2 SMNVEV (reference sequence). Losses at the gene ends were 5 bases for V and 5 bases for J; bases not matched to a gene: 5.

The V and J genes are TRBV5-6 and TRBJ2-3; 15 nucleotides match TRBD2. The V gene end was trimmed by 4 bases and the J gene end by 0 bases; junction bases not matched to a gene: 6. This CDR3 is 18 amino acids long. CDR1 and CDR2 from the germline V gene are SGHDT and YYEEEE. CDR3 in amino acids: CASSRTSGRVPSTDTQYF. The CDR3 coding sequence is TGTGCCAGCAGCAGGACTAGCGGGAGGGTCCCTAGCACAGATACGCAGTATTTT.

The DNA for the CDR3 is TGTGCCAGCAGCCATAGCGGGAGGTCCTACGAGCAGTACTTC. Protein: CASSHSGRSYEQYF. The chain couples TRBV11-3 to TRBJ2-7; 10 bases are a match to TRBD2. Losses at the gene ends were 5 bases for V and 1 base for J; bases not matched to a gene: 2. CDR1 SGHNT and CDR2 YENEEA come from the germline V gene. There are 14 residues in the CDR3.

This chain connects TRBV6-4 to TRBJ2-1, with 15 bases aligning to TRBD2. Germline V gene lookup returns CDR1 MRHNA and CDR2 SNTAGT. The CDR3 runs 15 residues. J gave up 8 bases and V 8 bases, and 7 bases lay outside the gene matches. CDR3 region: CASSGTSGRSDEQFF. As DNA, the CDR3 is TGTGCCAGCTCCGGGACTAGCGGGAGGAGCGATGAGCAGTTCTTC.

The chain has TRBV29-1 and TRBJ2-2; 7 bases fit TRBD2. The CDR3 contains 16 residues. Germline V gene lookup returns CDR1 SQVTM and CDR2 ANQGSEA. The V and J ends lost 0 bases and 1 base, in that order; junction bases with no gene match: 5. CDR3 DNA: TGCAGCGTTGAAGATCTGTCTAGCGGGAACACCGGGGAGCTGTTTTTT. Its protein is CSVEDLSSGNTGELFF.

The gene calls are TRBV15 and TRBJ1-1; no reliable D call. CDR1 is LNHNV, CDR2 YYDKDF, per germline (reference sequence). The CDR3 contains 14 residues. V lost 1 base to trimming and J lost 6 bases, with 12 bases between them. The CDR3 sequence: CATSRAVTPSEAFF. Written as DNA, the CDR3 is TGTGCCACCAGCAGAGCGGTCACCCCTTCTGAAGCTTTCTTT. Complete variable domain (other parts from reference TRBV15 and TRBJ1-1): DAMVIQNPRYQVTQFGKPVTLSCSQTLNHNVMYWYQQKSSQAPKLLFHYYDKDFNNEADTPDNFQSRRPNTSFCFLDIRSPGLGDTAMYLCATSRAVTPSEAFFGQGTRLTVV.

The chain combines TRBV10-1 with TRBJ2-7, with 7 bases that match TRBD2. CDR3 length: 19 amino acids. Unmatched junction bases numbered 23, after V lost 7 bases and J lost 2 bases. From germline, CDR1 is WNHNN and CDR2 SYGVQD (reference sequence). As DNA, the CDR3 is TGCGCCAGCACCACTGACCTGGGGGATCTTAGCGGGTTGGCCTACGAGCAGTACTTC. As protein: CASTTDLGDLSGLAYEQYF.

This clone has only one observation. The V call is TRBV27, the J call TRBJ2-5; 8 positions agree with TRBD2. The CDR3 length is 15 residues. Germline CDR1 and CDR2: MNHEY and SMNVEV (reference sequence). The V gene end was trimmed by 2 bases and the J gene end by 4 bases; junction bases not matched to a gene: 6. The DNA for the CDR3 is TGTGCCAGCAGTTTAATTGGACTAGCAATAGAGACCCAGTACTTC. This codes for CASSLIGLAIETQYF.

The table lists this clone with a count of one. The gene calls are TRBV7-2 and TRBJ1-1, with 9 bases that match TRBD1. Germline V gene lookup returns CDR1 SGHTA and CDR2 FQGNSA. The ends lost 5 bases at V and 3 bases at J; junction bases unmatched: 1. CDR3 length: 13 residues. Written as DNA, the CDR3 is TGTGCCAGCAGCGGGGACAGGGACACTGAAGCTTTCTTT. Its protein product is CASSGDRDTEAFF.

The rearrangement joins TRBV18 to TRBJ2-7, with 9 nucleotides matching TRBD2. Per germline, CDR1 KGHSH and CDR2 LQKENI. Trimming at V came to 3 bases and at J to 1 base, leaving 25 bases not matched to a gene. The length of the CDR3 is 22 residues. DNA of the CDR3: TGTGCCAGCTCACCCCCAGGAGGGCCTAGCGGGATCGGTTGCAAAACTTCCTACGAGCAGTACTTC. Translated: CASSPPGGPSGIGCKTSYEQYF.

The rearrangement uses TRBV6-1 and TRBJ2-3; D perhaps matches TRBD2 (5 bases). CDR1 is MNHNS and CDR2 is SASEGT in the germline V gene. Trimming took off 7 bases at V and 5 bases at J, with 16 bases between the two ends. This CDR3 spans 14 amino acids. The CDR3 reads CASKGGPAVDTQYF. The CDR3 DNA is TGTGCCAGCAAGGGCGGTCCAGCGGTAGATACGCAGTATTTT.

The chain is built from TRBV6-5 and TRBJ1-4; D unclear. V gave up 6 bases and J gave up 7 bases, with 18 bases separating them. The CDR3 has 15 residues. Germline V gene data show CDR1 as MNHEY and CDR2 as SVGAGI. DNA of the CDR3: TGTGCCAGCAGACCTCGGCCAAAAAGGAGTGAAAAACTGTTTTTT. Protein sequence: CASRPRPKRSEKLFF.

For the CDR3, the DNA is TGTGCCAGCAGCTTGGGGCGGGCCAACACCGGGGAGCTGTTTTTT. As protein: CASSLGRANTGELFF. The chain recombines TRBV5-6 with TRBJ2-2, with TRBD2 as a possible D gene (5 bases). Trimming took off 0 bases at V and 2 bases at J, with 8 bases between the two ends. The CDR3 length is 15 residues. CDR1 and CDR2 (germline): SGHDT, YYEEEE.

This clone occurred once. This chain connects TRBV4-3 to TRBJ2-7; D is undetermined. CDR1 is LGHNA and CDR2 is YSLEER in the germline V gene. V was pared by 1 base and J by 3 bases, with 16 bases between. The CDR3 consists of 16 residues. The CDR3: CASSQAVDRIIYEQYF. CDR3 nucleotide sequence: TGCGCCAGCAGCCAAGCTGTTGATAGAATCATCTACGAGCAGTACTTC.

This clone was counted only a few times. The rearrangement joins TRBV7-2 to TRBJ2-1, with 9 bases aligning to TRBD2. CDR1 is SGHTA and CDR2 is FQGNSA in the germline V gene. After removal of 4 bases from V and 4 bases from J, the junction contained 17 bases not matched to a gene. This CDR3 spans 19 amino acids. CDR3 protein: CASSSRPTIAGEGYNEQFF. In nucleotides, the CDR3 is TGTGCCAGCAGCTCCCGGCCCACGATAGCGGGAGAAGGTTACAATGAGCAGTTCTTC.

CDR3 region: CASSRREPSYEQYF. In DNA form, the CDR3 reads TGTGCCAGCTCACGGCGGGAGCCCTCCTACGAGCAGTACTTC. The chain employs TRBV18 and TRBJ2-7, with TRBD2 matching 7 bases. Germline V gene lookup returns CDR1 KGHSH and CDR2 LQKENI. This CDR3 is 14 amino acids long. V was pared by 4 bases and J by 0 bases, with 3 bases of the junction left unmatched. Filled out from reference TRBV18 and TRBJ2-7, the complete variable domain reads NAGVMQNPRHLVRRRGQEARLRCSPMKGHSHVYWYRQLPEEGLKFMVYLQKENIIDESGMPKERFSAEFPKEGPSILRIQQVVRGDSAAYFCASSRREPSYEQYFGPGTRLTVT.

V usage is TRBV14 and J usage is TRBJ1-2, with D possibly TRBD1 on 5 matching bases. The CDR3 contains 13 residues. V was clipped by 3 bases and J by 4 bases, with 9 bases between them. Germline CDR1 reads SGHDN; CDR2 reads FVKESK. The CDR3 DNA is TGTGCCAGCAGCCATCAGGGATTCTATGGCTACACCTTC. The encoded protein is CASSHQGFYGYTF.

In its sample, this clone was seen a few times. The genes are TRBV5-1 and TRBJ1-1; no clear D. The germline V gene has CDR1 SGHRS and CDR2 YFSETQ. The CDR3 covers 10 residues. V was clipped by 7 bases and J by 7 bases, with 8 bases between them. DNA of the CDR3: TGCGCCAGCTTGGAGGGTGAAGCTTTCTTT. It yields the protein CASLEGEAFF.